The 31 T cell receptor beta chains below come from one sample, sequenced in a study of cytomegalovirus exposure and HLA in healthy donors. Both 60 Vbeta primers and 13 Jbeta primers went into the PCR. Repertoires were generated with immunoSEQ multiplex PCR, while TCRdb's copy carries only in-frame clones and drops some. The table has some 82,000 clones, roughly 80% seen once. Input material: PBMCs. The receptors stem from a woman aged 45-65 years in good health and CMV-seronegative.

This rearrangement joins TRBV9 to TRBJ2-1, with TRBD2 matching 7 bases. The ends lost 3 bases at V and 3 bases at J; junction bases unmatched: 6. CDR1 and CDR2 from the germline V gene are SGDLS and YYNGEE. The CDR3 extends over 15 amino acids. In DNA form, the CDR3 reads TGTGCCAGCAGCGGTCTCGGGACTAACTACAATGAGCAGTTCTTC. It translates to CASSGLGTNYNEQFF.

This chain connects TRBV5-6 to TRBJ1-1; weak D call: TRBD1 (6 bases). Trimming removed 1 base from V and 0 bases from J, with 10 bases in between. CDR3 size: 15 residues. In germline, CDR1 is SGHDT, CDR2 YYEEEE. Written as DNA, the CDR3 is TGTGCCAGCAGCTTGTATGGGACAATGAACACTGAAGCTTTCTTT. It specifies CASSLYGTMNTEAFF.

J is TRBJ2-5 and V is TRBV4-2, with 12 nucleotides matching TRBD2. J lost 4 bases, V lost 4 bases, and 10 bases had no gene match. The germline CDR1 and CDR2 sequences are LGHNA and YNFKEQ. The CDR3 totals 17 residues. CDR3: CASSPSSSGGARETQYF. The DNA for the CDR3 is TGTGCCAGCAGCCCTTCTTCTAGCGGGGGGGCCCGAGAGACCCAGTACTTC.

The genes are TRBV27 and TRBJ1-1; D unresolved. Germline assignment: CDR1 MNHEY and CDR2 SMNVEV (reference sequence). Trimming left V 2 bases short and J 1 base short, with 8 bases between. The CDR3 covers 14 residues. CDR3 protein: CASSLVYGNTEAFF. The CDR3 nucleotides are TGTGCCAGCAGTTTAGTCTACGGGAACACTGAAGCTTTCTTT.

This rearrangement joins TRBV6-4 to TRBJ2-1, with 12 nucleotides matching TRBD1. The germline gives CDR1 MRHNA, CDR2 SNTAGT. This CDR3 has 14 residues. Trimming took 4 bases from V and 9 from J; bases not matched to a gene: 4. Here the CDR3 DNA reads TGTGCCAGCAGTGGGGGACAGGGGGCAGGTGAGCAGTTCTTC. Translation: CASSGGQGAGEQFF.

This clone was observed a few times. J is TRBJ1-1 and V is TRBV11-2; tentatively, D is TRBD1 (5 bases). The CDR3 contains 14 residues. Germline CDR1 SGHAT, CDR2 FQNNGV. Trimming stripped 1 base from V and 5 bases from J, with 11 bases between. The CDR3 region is CASSLGGGGTEAFF. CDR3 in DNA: TGTGCCAGCAGCTTAGGGGGGGGAGGGACTGAAGCTTTCTTT.

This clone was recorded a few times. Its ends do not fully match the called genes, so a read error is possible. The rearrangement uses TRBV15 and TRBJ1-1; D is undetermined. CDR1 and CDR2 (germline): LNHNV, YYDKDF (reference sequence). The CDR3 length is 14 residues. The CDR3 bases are TGTGCCACCAGCGGAGACCGGGTGGACACTGAAGCTTTCTTT. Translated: CATSGDRVDTEAFF.

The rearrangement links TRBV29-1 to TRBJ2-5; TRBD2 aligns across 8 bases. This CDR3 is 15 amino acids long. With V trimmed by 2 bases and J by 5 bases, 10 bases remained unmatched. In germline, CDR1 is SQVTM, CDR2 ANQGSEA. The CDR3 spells CSVETSVSGGETQYF. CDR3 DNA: TGCAGCGTTGAAACTAGCGTCTCGGGGGGGGAGACCCAGTACTTC. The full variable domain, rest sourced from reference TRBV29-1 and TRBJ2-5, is SAVISQKPSRDICQRGTSLTIQCQVDSQVTMMFWYRQQPGQSLTLIATANQGSEATYESGFVIDKFPISRPNLTFSTLTVSNMSPEDSSIYLCSVETSVSGGETQYFGPGTRLLVL.

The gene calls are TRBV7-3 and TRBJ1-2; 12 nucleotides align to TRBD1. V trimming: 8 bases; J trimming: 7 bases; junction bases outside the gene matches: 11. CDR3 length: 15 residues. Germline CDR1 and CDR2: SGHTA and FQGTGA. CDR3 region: CASSVGGTGGSGYTF. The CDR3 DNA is TGTGCCAGCTCCGTTGGTGGGACAGGGGGCTCTGGCTACACCTTC.

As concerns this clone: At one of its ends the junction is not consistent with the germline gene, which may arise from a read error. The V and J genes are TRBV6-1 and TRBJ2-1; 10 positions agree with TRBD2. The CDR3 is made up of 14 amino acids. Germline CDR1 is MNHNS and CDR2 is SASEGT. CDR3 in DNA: TGTGCCAGCGGTGAAGCGGGGGGGTACAATGAGCAGTTCTTC. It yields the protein CASGEAGGYNEQFF.

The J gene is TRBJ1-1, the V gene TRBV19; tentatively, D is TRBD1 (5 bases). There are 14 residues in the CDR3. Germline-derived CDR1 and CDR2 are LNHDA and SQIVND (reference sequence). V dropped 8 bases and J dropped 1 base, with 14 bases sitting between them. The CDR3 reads CASGRGLANTEAFF. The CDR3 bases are TGTGCCAGTGGGAGGGGCCTCGCGAACACTGAAGCTTTCTTT.

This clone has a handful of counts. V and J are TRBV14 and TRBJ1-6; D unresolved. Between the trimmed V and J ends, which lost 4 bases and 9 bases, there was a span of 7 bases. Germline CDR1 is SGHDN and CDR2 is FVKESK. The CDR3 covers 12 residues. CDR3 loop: CASSLGRSPLHF. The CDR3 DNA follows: TGTGCCAGCAGCCTGGGCCGTTCACCCCTCCACTTT.

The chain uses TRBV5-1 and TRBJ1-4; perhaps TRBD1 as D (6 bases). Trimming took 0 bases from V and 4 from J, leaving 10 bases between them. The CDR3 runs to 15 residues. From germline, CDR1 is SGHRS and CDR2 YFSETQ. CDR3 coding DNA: TGCGCCAGCAGCTTGGGACGGACAGTTAATGAAAAACTGTTTTTT. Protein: CASSLGRTVNEKLFF.

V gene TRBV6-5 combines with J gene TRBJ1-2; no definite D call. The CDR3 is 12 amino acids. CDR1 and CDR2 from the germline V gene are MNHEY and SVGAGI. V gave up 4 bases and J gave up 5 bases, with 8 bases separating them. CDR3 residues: CASSSSSYGYTF. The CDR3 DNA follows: TGTGCCAGCAGTTCATCATCATATGGCTACACCTTC.

The CDR3 loop is CASSERGRNTEAFF. The DNA for the CDR3 is TGTGCCAGCAGTGAAAGGGGGAGGAACACTGAAGCTTTCTTT. The rearrangement joins TRBV6-1 to TRBJ1-1, with a tentative D call TRBD1 (6 bases). CDR3 size: 14 residues. Trimming left V 2 bases short and J 1 base short, with 8 bases between. Germline V gene lookup returns CDR1 MNHNS and CDR2 SASEGT.

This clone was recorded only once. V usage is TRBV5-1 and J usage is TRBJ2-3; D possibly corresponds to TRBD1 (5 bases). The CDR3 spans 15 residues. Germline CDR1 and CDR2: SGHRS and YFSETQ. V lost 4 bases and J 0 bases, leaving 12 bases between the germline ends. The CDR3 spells CASSLTTESTDTQYF. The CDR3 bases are TGCGCCAGCAGCCTAACGACAGAAAGCACAGATACGCAGTATTTT.

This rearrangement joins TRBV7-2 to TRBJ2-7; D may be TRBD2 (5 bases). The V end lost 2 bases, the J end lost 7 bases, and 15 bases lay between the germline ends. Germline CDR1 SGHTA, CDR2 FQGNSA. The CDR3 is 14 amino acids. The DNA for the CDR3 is TGTGCCAGCAGCTTACTAGCCCCGGTGGGTGAGCAGTACGTC. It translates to CASSLLAPVGEQYV.

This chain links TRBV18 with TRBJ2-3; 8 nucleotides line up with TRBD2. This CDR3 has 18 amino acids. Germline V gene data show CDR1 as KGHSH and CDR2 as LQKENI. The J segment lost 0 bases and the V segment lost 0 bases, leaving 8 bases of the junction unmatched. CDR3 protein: CASSPPVPGGASTDTQYF. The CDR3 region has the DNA TGTGCCAGCTCACCACCGGTGCCCGGGGGGGCGAGCACAGATACGCAGTATTTT.

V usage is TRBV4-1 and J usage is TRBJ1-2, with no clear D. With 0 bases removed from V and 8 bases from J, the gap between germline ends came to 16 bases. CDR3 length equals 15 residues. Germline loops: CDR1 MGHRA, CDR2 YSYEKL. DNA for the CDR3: TGCGCCAGCAGCCAAGATCCGGAGGGTAGAGTGGGCTACACCTTC. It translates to CASSQDPEGRVGYTF.

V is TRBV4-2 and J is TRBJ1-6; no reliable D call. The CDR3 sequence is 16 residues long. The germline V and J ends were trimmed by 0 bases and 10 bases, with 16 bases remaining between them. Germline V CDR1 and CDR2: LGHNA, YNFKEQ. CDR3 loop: CASSQEETRGRSPLHF. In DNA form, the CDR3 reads TGTGCCAGCAGCCAAGAGGAAACCCGCGGGAGATCACCCCTCCACTTT.

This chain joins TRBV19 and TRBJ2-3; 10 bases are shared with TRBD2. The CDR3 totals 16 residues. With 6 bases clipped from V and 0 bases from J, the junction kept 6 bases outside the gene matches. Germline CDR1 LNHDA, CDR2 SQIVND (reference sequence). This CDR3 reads CASRSGRAGSTDTQYF. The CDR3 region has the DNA TGTGCCAGTAGGAGCGGGAGGGCCGGGAGCACAGATACGCAGTATTTT. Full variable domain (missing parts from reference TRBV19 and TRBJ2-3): DGGITQSPKYLFRKEGQNVTLSCEQNLNHDAMYWYRQDPGQGLRLIYYSQIVNDFQKGDIAEGYSVSREKKESFPLTVTSAQKNPTAFYLCASRSGRAGSTDTQYFGPGTRLTVL.

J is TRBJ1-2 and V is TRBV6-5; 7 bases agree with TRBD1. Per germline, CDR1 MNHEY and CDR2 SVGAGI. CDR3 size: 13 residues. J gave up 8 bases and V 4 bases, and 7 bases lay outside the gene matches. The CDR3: CASSLTDRDGYTF. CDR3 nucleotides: TGTGCCAGCAGTTTAACCGACAGGGACGGCTACACCTTC.

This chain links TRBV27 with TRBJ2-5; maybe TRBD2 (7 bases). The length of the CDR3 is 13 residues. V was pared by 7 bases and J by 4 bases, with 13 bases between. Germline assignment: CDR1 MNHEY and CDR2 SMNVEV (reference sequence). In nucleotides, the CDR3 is TGTGCCAGCAAACACAGGGAGGGAGAGACCCAGTACTTC. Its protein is CASKHREGETQYF.

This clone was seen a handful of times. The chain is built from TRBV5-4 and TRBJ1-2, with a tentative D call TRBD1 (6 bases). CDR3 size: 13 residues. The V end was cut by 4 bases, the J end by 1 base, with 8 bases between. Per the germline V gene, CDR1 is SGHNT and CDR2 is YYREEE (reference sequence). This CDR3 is CASSVDSNYGYTF. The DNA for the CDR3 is TGTGCCAGCAGCGTGGACAGTAACTATGGCTACACCTTC.

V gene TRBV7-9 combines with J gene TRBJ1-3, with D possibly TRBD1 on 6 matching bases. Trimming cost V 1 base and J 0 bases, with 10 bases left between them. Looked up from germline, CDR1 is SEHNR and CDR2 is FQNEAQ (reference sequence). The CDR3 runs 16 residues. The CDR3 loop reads CASSLGLQGSGNTIYF. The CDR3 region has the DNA TGTGCCAGCAGCTTAGGGTTACAGGGCTCTGGAAACACCATATATTTT.

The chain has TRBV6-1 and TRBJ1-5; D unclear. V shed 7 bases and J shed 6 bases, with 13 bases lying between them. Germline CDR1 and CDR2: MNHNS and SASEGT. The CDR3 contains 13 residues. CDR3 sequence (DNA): TGTGCCAGCACATTGGGCACCCGTCAGCCCCAGCATTTT. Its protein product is CASTLGTRQPQHF.

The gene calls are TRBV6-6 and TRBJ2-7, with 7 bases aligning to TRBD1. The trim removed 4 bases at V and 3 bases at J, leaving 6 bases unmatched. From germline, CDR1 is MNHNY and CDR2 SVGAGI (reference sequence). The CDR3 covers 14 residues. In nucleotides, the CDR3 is TGTGCCAGCAGTTTCAGGCCAGGGGGCTACGAGCAGTACGTC. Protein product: CASSFRPGGYEQYV.

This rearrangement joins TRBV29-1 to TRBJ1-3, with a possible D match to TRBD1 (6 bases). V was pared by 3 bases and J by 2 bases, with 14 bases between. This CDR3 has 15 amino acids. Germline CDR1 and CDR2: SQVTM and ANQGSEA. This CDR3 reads CSVDPKQGTGNTIYF. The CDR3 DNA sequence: TGCAGCGTTGACCCTAAGCAGGGGACTGGAAACACCATATATTTT.

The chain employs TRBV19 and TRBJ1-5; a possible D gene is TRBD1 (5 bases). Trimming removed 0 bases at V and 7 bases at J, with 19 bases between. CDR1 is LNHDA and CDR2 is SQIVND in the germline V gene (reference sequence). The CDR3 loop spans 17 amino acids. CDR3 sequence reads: CASSIDLGGGDWQPQHF. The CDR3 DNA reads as TGTGCCAGTAGTATAGATTTGGGGGGTGGGGATTGGCAGCCCCAGCATTTT.

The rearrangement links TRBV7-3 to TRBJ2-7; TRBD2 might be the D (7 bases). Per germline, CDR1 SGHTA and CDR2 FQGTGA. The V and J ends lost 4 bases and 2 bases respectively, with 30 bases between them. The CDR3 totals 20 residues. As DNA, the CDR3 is TGTGCCAGCAGCTGGGTAAGGGACAATGATTCTAGGGGGAGGGCCTACGAGCAGTACTTC. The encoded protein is CASSWVRDNDSRGRAYEQYF.

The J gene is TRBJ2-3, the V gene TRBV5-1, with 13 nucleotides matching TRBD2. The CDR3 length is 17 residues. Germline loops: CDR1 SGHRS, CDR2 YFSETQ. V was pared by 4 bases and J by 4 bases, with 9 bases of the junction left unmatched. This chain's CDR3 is CASSMHGLAGVADTQYF. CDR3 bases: TGCGCCAGCAGCATGCACGGACTAGCGGGAGTGGCAGATACGCAGTATTTT.